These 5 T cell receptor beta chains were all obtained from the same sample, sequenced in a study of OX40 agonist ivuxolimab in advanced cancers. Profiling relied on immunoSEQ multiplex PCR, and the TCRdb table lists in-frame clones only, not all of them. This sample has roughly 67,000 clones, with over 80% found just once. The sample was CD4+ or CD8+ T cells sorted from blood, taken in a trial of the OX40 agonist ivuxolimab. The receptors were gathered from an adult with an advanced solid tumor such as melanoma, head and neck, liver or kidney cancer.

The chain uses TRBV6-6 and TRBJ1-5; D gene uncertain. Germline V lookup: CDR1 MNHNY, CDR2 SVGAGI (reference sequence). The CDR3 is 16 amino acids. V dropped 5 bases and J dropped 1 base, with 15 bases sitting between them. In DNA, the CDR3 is TGTGCCAGCAGTACCGACACGGCCCGGAGCAATCAGCCCCAGCATTTT. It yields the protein CASSTDTARSNQPQHF.

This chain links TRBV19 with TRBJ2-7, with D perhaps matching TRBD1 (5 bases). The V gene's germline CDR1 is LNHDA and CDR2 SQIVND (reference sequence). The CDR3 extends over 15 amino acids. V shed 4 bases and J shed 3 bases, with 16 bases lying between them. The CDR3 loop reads CASSTTGIVRYEQYF. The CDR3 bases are TGTGCCAGTAGTACTACAGGTATTGTACGCTACGAGCAGTACTTC.

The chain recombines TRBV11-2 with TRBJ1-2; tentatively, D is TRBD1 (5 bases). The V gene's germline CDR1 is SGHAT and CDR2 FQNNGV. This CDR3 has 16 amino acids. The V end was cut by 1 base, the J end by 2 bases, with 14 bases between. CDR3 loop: CASSLGGGASNYGYTF. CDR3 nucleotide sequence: TGTGCCAGCAGCTTAGGGGGAGGGGCCTCAAACTATGGCTACACCTTC.

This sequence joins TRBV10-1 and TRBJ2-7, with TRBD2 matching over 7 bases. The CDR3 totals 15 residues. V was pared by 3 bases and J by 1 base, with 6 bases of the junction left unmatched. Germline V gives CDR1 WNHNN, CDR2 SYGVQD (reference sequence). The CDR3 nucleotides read TGCGCCAGCAGTGACCGGACTAGTCGGTCCTACGAGCAGTACTTC. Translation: CASSDRTSRSYEQYF.

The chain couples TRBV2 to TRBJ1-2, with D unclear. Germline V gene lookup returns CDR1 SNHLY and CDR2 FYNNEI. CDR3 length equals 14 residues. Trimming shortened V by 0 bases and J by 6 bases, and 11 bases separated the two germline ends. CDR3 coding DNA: TGTGCCAGCAGTGAAGCGTCTACAGTTGATGGCTACACCTTC. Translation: CASSEASTVDGYTF.